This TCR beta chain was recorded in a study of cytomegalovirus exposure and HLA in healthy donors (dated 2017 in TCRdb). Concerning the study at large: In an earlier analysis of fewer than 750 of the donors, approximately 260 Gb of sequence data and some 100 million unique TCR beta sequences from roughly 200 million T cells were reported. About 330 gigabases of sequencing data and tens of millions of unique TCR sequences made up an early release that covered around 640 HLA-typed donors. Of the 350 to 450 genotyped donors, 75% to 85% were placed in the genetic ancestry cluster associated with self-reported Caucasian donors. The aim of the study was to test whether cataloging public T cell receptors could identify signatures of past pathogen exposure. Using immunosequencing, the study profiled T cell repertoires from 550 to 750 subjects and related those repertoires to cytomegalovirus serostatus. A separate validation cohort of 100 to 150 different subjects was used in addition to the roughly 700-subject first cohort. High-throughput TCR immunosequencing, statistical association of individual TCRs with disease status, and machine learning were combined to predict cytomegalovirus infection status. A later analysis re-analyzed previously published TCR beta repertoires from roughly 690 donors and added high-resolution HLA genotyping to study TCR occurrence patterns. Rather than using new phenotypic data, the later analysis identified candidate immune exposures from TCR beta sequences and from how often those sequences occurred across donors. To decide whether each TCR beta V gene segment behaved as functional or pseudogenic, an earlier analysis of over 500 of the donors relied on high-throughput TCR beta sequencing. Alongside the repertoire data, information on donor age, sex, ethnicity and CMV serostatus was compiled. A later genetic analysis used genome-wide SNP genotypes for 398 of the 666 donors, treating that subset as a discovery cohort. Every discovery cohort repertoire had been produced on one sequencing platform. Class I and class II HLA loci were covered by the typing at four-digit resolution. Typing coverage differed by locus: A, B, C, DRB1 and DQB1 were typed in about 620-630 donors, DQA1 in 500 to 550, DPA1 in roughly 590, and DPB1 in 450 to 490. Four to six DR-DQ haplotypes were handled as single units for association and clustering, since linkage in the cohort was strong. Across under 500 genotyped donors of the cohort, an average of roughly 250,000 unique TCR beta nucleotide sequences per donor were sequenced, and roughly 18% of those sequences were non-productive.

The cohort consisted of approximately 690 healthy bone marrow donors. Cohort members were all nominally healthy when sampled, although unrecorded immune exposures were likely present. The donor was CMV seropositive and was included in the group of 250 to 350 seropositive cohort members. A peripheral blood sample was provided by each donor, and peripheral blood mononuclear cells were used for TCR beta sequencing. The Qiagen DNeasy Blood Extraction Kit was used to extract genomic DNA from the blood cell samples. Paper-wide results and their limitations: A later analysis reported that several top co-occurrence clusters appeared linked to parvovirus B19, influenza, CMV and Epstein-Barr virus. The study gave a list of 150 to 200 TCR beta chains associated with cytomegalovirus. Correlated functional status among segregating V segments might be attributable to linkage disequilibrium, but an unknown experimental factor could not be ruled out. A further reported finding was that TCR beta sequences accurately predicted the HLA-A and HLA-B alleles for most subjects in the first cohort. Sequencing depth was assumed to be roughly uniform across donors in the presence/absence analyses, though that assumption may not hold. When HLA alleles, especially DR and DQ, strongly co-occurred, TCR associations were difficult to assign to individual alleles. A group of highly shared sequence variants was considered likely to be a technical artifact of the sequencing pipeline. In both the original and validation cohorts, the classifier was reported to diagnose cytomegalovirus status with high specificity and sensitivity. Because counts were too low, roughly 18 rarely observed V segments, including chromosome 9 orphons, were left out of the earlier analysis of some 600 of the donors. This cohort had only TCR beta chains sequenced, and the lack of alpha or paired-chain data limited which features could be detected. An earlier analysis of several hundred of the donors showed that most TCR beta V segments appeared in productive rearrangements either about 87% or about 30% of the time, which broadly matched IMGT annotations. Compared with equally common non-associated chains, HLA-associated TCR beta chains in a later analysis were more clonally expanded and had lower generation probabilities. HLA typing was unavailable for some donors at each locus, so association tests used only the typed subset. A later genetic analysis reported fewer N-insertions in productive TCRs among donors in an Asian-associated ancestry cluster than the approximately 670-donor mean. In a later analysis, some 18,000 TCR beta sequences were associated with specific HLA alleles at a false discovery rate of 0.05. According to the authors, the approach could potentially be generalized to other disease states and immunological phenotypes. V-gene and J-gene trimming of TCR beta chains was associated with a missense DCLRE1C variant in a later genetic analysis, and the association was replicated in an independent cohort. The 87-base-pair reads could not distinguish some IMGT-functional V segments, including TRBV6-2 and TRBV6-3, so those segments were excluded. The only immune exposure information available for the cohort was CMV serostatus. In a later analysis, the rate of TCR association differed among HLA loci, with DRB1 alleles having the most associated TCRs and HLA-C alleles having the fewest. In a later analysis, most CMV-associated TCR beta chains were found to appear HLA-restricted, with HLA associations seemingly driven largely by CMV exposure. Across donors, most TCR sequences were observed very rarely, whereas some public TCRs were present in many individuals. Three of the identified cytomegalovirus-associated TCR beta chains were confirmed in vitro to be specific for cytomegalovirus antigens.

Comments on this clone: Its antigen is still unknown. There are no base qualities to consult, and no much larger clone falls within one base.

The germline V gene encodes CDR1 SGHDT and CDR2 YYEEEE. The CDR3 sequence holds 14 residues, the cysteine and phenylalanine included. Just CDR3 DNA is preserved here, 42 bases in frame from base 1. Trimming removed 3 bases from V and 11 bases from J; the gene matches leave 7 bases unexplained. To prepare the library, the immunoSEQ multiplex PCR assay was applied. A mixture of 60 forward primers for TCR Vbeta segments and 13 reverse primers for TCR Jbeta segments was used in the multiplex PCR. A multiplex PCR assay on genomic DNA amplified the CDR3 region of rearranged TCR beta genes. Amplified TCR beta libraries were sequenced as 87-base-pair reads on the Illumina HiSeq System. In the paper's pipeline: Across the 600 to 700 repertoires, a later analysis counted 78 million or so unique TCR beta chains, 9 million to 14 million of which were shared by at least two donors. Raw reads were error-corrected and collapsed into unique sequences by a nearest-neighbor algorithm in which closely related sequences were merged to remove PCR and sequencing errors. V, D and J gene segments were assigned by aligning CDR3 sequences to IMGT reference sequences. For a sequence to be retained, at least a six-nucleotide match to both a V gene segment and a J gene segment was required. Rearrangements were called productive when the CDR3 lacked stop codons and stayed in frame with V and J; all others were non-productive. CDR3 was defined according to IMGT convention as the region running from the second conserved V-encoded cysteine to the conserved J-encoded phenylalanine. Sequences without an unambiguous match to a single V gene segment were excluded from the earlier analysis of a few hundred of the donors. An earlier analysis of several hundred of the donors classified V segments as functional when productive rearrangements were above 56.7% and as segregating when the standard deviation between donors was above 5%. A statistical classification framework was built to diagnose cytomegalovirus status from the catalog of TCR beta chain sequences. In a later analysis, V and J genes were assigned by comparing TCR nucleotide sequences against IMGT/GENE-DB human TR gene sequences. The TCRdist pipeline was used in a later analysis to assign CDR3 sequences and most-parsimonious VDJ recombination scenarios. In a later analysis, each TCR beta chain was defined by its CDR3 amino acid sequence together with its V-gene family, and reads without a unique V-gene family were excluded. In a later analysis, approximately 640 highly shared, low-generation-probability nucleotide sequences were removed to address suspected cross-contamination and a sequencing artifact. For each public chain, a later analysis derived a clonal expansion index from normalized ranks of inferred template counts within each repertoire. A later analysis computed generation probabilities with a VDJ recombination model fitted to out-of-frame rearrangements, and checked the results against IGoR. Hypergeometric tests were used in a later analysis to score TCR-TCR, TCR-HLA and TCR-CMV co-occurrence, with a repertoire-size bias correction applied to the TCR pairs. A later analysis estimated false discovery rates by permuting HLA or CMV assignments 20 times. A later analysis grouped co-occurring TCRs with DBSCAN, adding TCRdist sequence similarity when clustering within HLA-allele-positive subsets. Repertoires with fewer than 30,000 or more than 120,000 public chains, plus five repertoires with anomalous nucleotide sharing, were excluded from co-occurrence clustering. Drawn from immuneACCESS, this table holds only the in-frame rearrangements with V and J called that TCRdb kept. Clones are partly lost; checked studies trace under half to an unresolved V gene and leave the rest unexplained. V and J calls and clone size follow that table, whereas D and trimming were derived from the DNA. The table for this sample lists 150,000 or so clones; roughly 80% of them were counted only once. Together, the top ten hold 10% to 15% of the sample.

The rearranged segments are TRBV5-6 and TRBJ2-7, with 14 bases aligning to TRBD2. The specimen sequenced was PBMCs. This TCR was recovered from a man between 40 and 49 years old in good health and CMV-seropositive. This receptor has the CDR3 CASSSGTSGSREYF. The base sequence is TGTGCCAGCAGCTCTGGGACTAGCGGGAGTAGGGAGTACTTC.